Each of the 29 T cell receptor beta chains below was sequenced from the same sample in a study of cytomegalovirus exposure and HLA in healthy donors. The PCR had 60 Vbeta and 13 Jbeta primers. The assay was immunoSEQ multiplex PCR, and TCRdb's table has in-frame clones only and misses some. Of 180,000 or so clones in the sample, about four fifths were seen once. The material sequenced was PBMCs. The receptors here all came from a female donor in good health and CMV-seronegative.

This clone has just a few counts. The rearrangement uses TRBV6-5 and TRBJ2-1; 9 bases fit TRBD2. Germline CDR1 and CDR2: MNHEY and SVGAGI. The length of the CDR3 is 15 residues. V lost 6 bases and J lost 0; bases outside the gene matches: 3. The CDR3 is CASSLAGPSYNEQFF. CDR3 DNA: TGTGCCAGCAGCCTAGCGGGACCCTCCTACAATGAGCAGTTCTTC.

This chain connects TRBV7-9 to TRBJ1-3; the D is unclear. CDR1 and CDR2 (germline): SEHNR, FQNEAQ (reference sequence). This CDR3 is built from 15 residues. Trimming took off 4 bases at V and 0 bases at J, with 10 bases between the two ends. The CDR3 reads CASSSRGVSGNTIYF. The CDR3, as DNA: TGTGCCAGCAGCTCGCGAGGTGTCTCTGGAAACACCATATATTTT. Looking up the rest from reference TRBV7-9 and TRBJ1-3 gives the full variable domain: DTGVSQNPRHKITKRGQNVTFRCDPISEHNRLYWYRQTLGQGPEFLTYFQNEAQLEKSRLLSDRFSAERPKGSFSTLEIQRTEQGDSAMYLCASSSRGVSGNTIYFGEGSWLTVV.

The chain carries TRBV10-3 and TRBJ1-2; 7 bases fit TRBD1. The CDR3 is 14 amino acids. The germline gives CDR1 ENHRY, CDR2 SYGVKD. V was pared by 6 bases and J by 7 bases, with 11 bases of the junction left unmatched. CDR3 amino acids: CAIRGTAGWPGYTF. The CDR3 DNA follows: TGTGCCATCAGGGGGACAGCGGGCTGGCCTGGCTACACCTTC.

V usage is TRBV28 and J usage is TRBJ2-2, with D perhaps TRBD1 (5 bases). There are 16 residues in the CDR3. CDR1 and CDR2 from the germline V gene are MDHEN and SYDVKM. The V gene lost 5 bases and the J gene lost 8 bases, with 21 bases spanning the gap. CDR3 in DNA: TGTGCCAGCAGTCCCGAATGGCTCCTTTCAGGGGGGGAGCTGTTTTTT. It translates to CASSPEWLLSGGELFF.

This rearrangement joins TRBV18 to TRBJ2-2; maybe TRBD1 (6 bases). The V end was cut by 2 bases, the J end by 7 bases, with 11 bases between. In germline, CDR1 is KGHSH, CDR2 LQKENI. This CDR3 is 14 amino acids long. CDR3 protein: CASSPEQGNGELFF. The CDR3 nucleotides are TGTGCCAGCTCACCAGAACAGGGTAACGGGGAGCTGTTTTTT. The variable domain in full, completed from reference TRBV18 and TRBJ2-2, reads NAGVMQNPRHLVRRRGQEARLRCSPMKGHSHVYWYRQLPEEGLKFMVYLQKENIIDESGMPKERFSAEFPKEGPSILRIQQVVRGDSAAYFCASSPEQGNGELFFGEGSRLTVL.

V is TRBV15 and J is TRBJ1-2; TRBD1 matches 8 bases. Trimming at V came to 3 bases and at J to 4 bases, leaving 4 bases not matched to a gene. Germline CDR1 LNHNV, CDR2 YYDKDF (reference sequence). The CDR3 sequence is 14 residues long. The CDR3 DNA sequence: TGTGCCACCAGCAGGGACAGGGCGGTCTATGGCTACACCTTC. It translates to CATSRDRAVYGYTF.

The chain joins TRBV5-1 to TRBJ2-7; TRBD2 might be the D (6 bases). The germline V and J ends were trimmed by 2 bases and 7 bases, with 13 bases remaining between them. This CDR3 spans 13 amino acids. Germline V gene data show CDR1 as SGHRS and CDR2 as YFSETQ. CDR3: CASSFGGSVEQYF. The CDR3 DNA reads TGCGCCAGCAGCTTTGGGGGGTCCGTAGAGCAGTACTTC.

The chain links TRBV7-6 to TRBJ2-7; 9 bases align to TRBD2. The CDR3 runs to 17 residues. Trimming at V came to 0 bases and at J to 0 bases, leaving 6 bases not matched to a gene. Germline values: CDR1 SGHVS, CDR2 FNYEAQ. The CDR3: CASSLAALAGASYEQYF. CDR3 nucleotide sequence: TGTGCCAGCAGCTTAGCAGCCTTAGCGGGGGCCTCCTACGAGCAGTACTTC.

The rearrangement links TRBV2 to TRBJ1-4; D not certain. Per the germline V gene, CDR1 is SNHLY and CDR2 is FYNNEI. The CDR3 loop spans 14 amino acids. Trimming took off 8 bases at V and 0 bases at J, with 10 bases between the two ends. The CDR3 DNA follows: TGTGCCAGCCTAGGCAGCGCAACTAATGAAAAACTGTTTTTT. As protein: CASLGSATNEKLFF. The entire variable domain, with the rest obtained from reference TRBV2 and TRBJ1-4, is as follows: EPEVTQTPSHQVTQMGQEVILRCVPISNHLYFYWYRQILGQKVEFLVSFYNNEISEKSEIFDDQFSVERPDGSNFTLKIRSTKLEDSAMYFCASLGSATNEKLFFGSGTQLSVL.

V usage is TRBV14 and J usage is TRBJ2-3; D call uncertain. The CDR3 spans 13 residues. The germline V gene has CDR1 SGHDN and CDR2 FVKESK. V was trimmed by 1 base and J by 1 base, leaving 3 bases between them. The CDR3 spells CASSQAGTDTQYF. The CDR3 DNA sequence: TGTGCCAGCAGCCAAGCAGGCACAGATACGCAGTATTTT. Using reference TRBV14 and TRBJ2-3 for the parts outside the CDR3, the full variable domain is EAGVTQFPSHSVIEKGQTVTLRCDPISGHDNLYWYRRVMGKEIKFLLHFVKESKQDESGMPNNRFLAERTGGTYSTLKVQPAELEDSGVYFCASSQAGTDTQYFGPGTRLTVL.

The rearrangement joins TRBV7-3 to TRBJ2-2, with TRBD2 matching over 7 bases. Germline trimming cut 6 bases from V and 6 bases from J; bases unmatched to any gene: 4. Germline CDR1 SGHTA, CDR2 FQGTGA. This CDR3 spans 13 amino acids. The CDR3 bases are TGTGCCAGCAGTCAAGCGGGGCCCGGGGAGCTGTTTTTT. It encodes CASSQAGPGELFF.

The chain couples TRBV4-3 to TRBJ2-2; D is possibly TRBD2 (7 bases). Trimming pared 3 bases from V and 6 bases from J, leaving 17 bases between. Germline V CDR1 and CDR2: LGHNA, YSLEER. CDR3 length: 16 residues. The CDR3 region is CASSHLTGGGPGELFF. The DNA of the CDR3 is TGCGCCAGCAGCCACCTAACTGGGGGGGGGCCCGGGGAGCTGTTTTTT.

V usage is TRBV5-1 and J usage is TRBJ2-7, with 7 positions matching TRBD1. J gave up 6 bases and V 4 bases, and 10 bases lay outside the gene matches. Germline CDR1 reads SGHRS; CDR2 reads YFSETQ. This CDR3 has 14 amino acids. CDR3 nucleotides: TGCGCCAGCAGCCCCGGGGACAGCCCCTCCGAGCAGTACTTC. Protein sequence: CASSPGDSPSEQYF.

The V and J genes are TRBV7-2 and TRBJ1-6; the D is unclear. CDR1 is SGHTA and CDR2 is FQGNSA in the germline V gene. Trimming took 0 bases from V and 9 from J, leaving 9 bases between them. This CDR3 spans 14 amino acids. As DNA, the CDR3 is TGTGCCAGCAGCTTAGCGGGTGGGCCTTCACCCCTCCACTTT. Translating it yields CASSLAGGPSPLHF.

The chain combines TRBV6-1 with TRBJ2-4; TRBD2 aligns across 12 bases. The J segment lost 7 bases and the V segment lost 7 bases, leaving 5 bases of the junction unmatched. Germline V gene lookup returns CDR1 MNHNS and CDR2 SASEGT. This CDR3 has 14 amino acids. The CDR3 sequence: CASNPSGRANIQYF. CDR3 DNA: TGTGCCAGCAATCCTAGCGGGAGGGCCAACATTCAGTACTTC.

This chain uses TRBV7-8 with TRBJ2-7; 7 positions match TRBD1. This CDR3 has 13 amino acids. Germline V gene sequence: CDR1 SGHVS, CDR2 FQNEAQ. Trimming took 2 bases from V and 3 from J; bases not matched to a gene: 1. This chain's CDR3 is CASSLRDSYEQYF. As DNA, the CDR3 is TGTGCCAGCAGCTTACGGGACAGCTACGAGCAGTACTTC.

The chain joins TRBV7-2 to TRBJ2-7, with TRBD2 identical over 10 bases. This CDR3 region has 15 residues. Germline loops: CDR1 SGHTA, CDR2 FQGNSA. The trim removed 4 bases at V and 7 bases at J, leaving 10 bases unmatched. In nucleotides, the CDR3 is TGTGCCAGCAGCTCCCGAGCGGGAGGGCCGACTGAGCAGTACTTC. Its protein is CASSSRAGGPTEQYF.

The rearrangement links TRBV10-3 to TRBJ2-7, with D possibly being TRBD2 (6 bases). The CDR3 loop spans 16 amino acids. Germline V gives CDR1 ENHRY, CDR2 SYGVKD. V gave up 2 bases and J gave up 1 base, with 15 bases separating them. The CDR3 bases are TGTGCCATCAGTGAGAGGCACGGAGGGCAGTCCTACGAGCAGTACTTC. It specifies CAISERHGGQSYEQYF.

In regard to this clone: The junction does not match germline at one end; this may be a read error. The chain recombines TRBV7-7 with TRBJ2-5, with 8 bases that match TRBD2. This CDR3 contains 14 residues. CDR1 and CDR2 (germline): SSHAT, FNYEAQ (reference sequence). CDR3 sequence: CASSSAGVEETQYF. The CDR3 nucleotides read TGTGCTAGCAGCTCAGCGGGAGTAGAAGAGACCCAGTACTTC.

The chain combines TRBV5-1 with TRBJ2-6; 7 positions match TRBD2. The germline gives CDR1 SGHRS, CDR2 YFSETQ. V lost 0 bases to trimming and J lost 1 base; unmatched junction nucleotides: 1. The CDR3 loop spans 16 amino acids. The CDR3 nucleotides read TGCGCCAGCAGCTTGGAACTAGCGTCTGGGGCCAACGTCCTGACTTTC. Its protein product is CASSLELASGANVLTF.

This chain uses TRBV5-4 with TRBJ2-7; 9 positions match TRBD2. This CDR3 comprises 15 residues. CDR1 is SGHNT and CDR2 is YYREEE in the germline V gene (reference sequence). After removal of 0 bases from V and 2 bases from J, the junction contained 3 bases not matched to a gene. The CDR3 protein is CASSLDSGGPYEQYF. DNA of the CDR3: TGTGCCAGCAGCTTGGATAGCGGGGGCCCCTACGAGCAGTACTTC.

This clone was counted only a few times. CDR3 protein: CASSPDRGYEKLFF. CDR3 in DNA: TGCGCCAGCAGCCCGGACAGGGGGTATGAAAAACTGTTTTTT. This chain joins TRBV4-3 and TRBJ1-4; 10 bases map to TRBD1. Germline V gene sequence: CDR1 LGHNA, CDR2 YSLEER. With V trimmed by 4 bases and J by 6 bases, 2 bases remained unmatched. CDR3 length: 14 residues.

V gene TRBV15 combines with J gene TRBJ1-3; 7 bases map to TRBD1. This CDR3 is built from 15 residues. Germline CDR1 and CDR2: LNHNV and YYDKDF (reference sequence). V lost 5 bases, J lost 0 bases, and 4 bases stayed unmatched. This chain's CDR3 is CATSRDRLSGNTIYF. DNA for the CDR3: TGTGCCACCAGCCGGGACAGACTCTCTGGAAACACCATATATTTT. Using reference TRBV15 and TRBJ1-3 for the parts outside the CDR3, the full variable domain is DAMVIQNPRYQVTQFGKPVTLSCSQTLNHNVMYWYQQKSSQAPKLLFHYYDKDFNNEADTPDNFQSRRPNTSFCFLDIRSPGLGDTAMYLCATSRDRLSGNTIYFGEGSWLTVV.

The chain couples TRBV4-1 to TRBJ1-3; D ambiguous. CDR3 length: 15 amino acids. Germline CDR1 MGHRA, CDR2 YSYEKL. The V gene lost 2 bases and the J gene lost 1 base, with 9 bases spanning the gap. CDR3 sequence (DNA): TGCGCCAGCAGCCAAAGTTCCACATCTGGAAACACCATATATTTT. Translated: CASSQSSTSGNTIYF.

Points on this clone: The junction shows a germline mismatch at one end, possibly a read error. This sequence joins TRBV7-6 and TRBJ2-1; 10 nucleotides align to TRBD1. In germline, CDR1 is SGHVS, CDR2 FNYEAQ. The CDR3 contains 12 residues. The CDR3 DNA sequence: TGTGCCAGCAGTCAAAGTGGGACAGGGGCTCTCTTC. Translating it yields CASSQSGTGALF.

The genes are TRBV4-1 and TRBJ2-1; 8 bases agree with TRBD2. V shed 0 bases, J shed 3 bases, and the junction held 7 bases outside the gene matches. CDR3 length equals 17 residues. The germline V gene has CDR1 MGHRA and CDR2 YSYEKL. Here the CDR3 reads CASSQDISGSFYNEQFF. CDR3 sequence (DNA): TGCGCCAGCAGCCAAGATATCAGCGGGAGTTTCTACAATGAGCAGTTCTTC.

This sequence joins TRBV7-2 and TRBJ2-3, with 8 nucleotides matching TRBD1. The V gene's germline CDR1 is SGHTA and CDR2 FQGNSA. J lost 4 bases, V lost 0 bases, and 9 bases had no gene match. CDR3 length: 17 residues. This chain's CDR3 is CASSLAQGGRAADTQYF. DNA of the CDR3: TGTGCCAGCAGCTTAGCACAGGGGGGCCGGGCAGCAGATACGCAGTATTTT.

In this sample, this clone turned up a few times. V usage is TRBV7-3 and J usage is TRBJ2-3; D remains ambiguous. CDR1 is SGHTA, CDR2 FQGTGA, per germline. Trimming cost V 6 bases and J 4 bases, with 17 bases left between them. The CDR3 is 15 residues long. The CDR3 DNA sequence: TGTGCCAGCAGGTTCGGTGAGGTTAGCCCAGATACGCAGTATTTT. Its protein product is CASRFGEVSPDTQYF. The full variable domain, completed using reference TRBV7-3 and TRBJ2-3, is GAGVSQTPSNKVTEKGKYVELRCDPISGHTALYWYRQSLGQGPEFLIYFQGTGAADDSGLPNDRFFAVRPEGSVSTLKIQRTERGDSAVYLCASRFGEVSPDTQYFGPGTRLTVL.

This clone was recorded once. The CDR3 reads CASSRRDGLNTEAFF. In DNA, the CDR3 is TGTGCCAGCAGCCGGCGGGACGGACTGAACACTGAAGCTTTCTTT. The gene calls are TRBV7-9 and TRBJ1-1, with TRBD1 as a possible D gene (5 bases). V was cut by 5 bases and J by 0 bases, with 13 bases left in between. CDR1 and CDR2 (germline): SEHNR, FQNEAQ (reference sequence). The CDR3 is made up of 15 amino acids. Using reference TRBV7-9 and TRBJ1-1 for the parts outside the CDR3, the full variable domain is DTGVSQNPRHKITKRGQNVTFRCDPISEHNRLYWYRQTLGQGPEFLTYFQNEAQLEKSRLLSDRFSAERPKGSFSTLEIQRTEQGDSAMYLCASSRRDGLNTEAFFGQGTRLTVV.